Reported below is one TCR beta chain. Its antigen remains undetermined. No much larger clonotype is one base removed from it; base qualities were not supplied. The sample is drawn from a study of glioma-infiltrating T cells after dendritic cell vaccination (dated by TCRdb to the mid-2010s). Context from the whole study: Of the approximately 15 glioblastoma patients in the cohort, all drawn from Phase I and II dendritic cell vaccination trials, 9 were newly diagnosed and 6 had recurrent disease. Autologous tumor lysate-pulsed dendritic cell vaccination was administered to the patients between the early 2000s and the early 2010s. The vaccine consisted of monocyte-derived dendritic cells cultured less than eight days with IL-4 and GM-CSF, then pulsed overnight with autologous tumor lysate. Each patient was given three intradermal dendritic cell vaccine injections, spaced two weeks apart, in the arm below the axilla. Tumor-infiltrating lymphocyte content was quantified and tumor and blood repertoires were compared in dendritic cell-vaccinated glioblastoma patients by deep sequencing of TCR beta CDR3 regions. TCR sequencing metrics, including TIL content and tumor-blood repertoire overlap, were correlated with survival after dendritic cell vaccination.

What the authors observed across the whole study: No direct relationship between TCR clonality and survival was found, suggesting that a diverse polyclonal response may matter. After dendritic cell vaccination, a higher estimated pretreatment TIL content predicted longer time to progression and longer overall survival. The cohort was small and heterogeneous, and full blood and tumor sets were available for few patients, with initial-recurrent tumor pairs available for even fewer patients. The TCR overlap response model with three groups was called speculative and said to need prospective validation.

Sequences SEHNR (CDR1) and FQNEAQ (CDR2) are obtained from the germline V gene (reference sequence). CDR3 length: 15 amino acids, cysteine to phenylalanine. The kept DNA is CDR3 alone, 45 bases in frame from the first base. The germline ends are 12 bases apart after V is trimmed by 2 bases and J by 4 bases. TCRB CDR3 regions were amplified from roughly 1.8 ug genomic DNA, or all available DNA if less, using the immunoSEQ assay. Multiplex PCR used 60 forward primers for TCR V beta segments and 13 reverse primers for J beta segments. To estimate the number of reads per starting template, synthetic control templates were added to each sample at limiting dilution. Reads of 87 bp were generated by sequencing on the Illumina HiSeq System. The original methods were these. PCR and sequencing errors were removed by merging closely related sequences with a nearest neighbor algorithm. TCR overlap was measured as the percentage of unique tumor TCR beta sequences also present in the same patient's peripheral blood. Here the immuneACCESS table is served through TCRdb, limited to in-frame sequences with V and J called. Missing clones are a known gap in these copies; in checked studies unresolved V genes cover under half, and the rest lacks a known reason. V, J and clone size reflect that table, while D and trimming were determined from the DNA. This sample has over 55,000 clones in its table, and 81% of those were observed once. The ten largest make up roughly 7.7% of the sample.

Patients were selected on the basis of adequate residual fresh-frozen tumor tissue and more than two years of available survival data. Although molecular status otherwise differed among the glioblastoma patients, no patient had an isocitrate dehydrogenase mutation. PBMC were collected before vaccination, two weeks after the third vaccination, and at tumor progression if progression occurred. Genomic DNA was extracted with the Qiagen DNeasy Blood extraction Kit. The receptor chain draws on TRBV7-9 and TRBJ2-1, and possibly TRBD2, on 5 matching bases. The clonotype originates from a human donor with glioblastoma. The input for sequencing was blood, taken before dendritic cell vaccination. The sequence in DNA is TGTGCCAGCAGCTTAACCCGGACTCGATACAATGAGCAGTTCTTC. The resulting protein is CASSLTRTRYNEQFF.